The source of this T cell receptor beta chain is a study of OX40 agonist ivuxolimab in advanced cancers. In the study overall: Patients assigned to dose escalation were diagnosed with hepatocellular carcinoma, melanoma, renal cell or head and neck cancer. Whole-study findings and limits: Among T cells, CD8+ cells averaged more expanded clones than CD4+ cells.

Comments on this clone: The target antigen is unknown.

Germline CDR1 SGHTA, CDR2 FQGTGA. The CDR3 is 17 residues long. The trim removed 7 bases at V and 3 bases at J, leaving 9 bases unmatched. Libraries were prepared by immunoSEQ multiplex PCR; TCRdb keeps only in-frame clonotypes and omits some of them. The sample consists of around 76,000 clones, about 88% of them appearing once. Sequencing used CD4+ or CD8+ T cells sorted from blood, obtained in a trial of the OX40 agonist ivuxolimab. The chain uses TRBV7-3 and TRBJ2-6; 10 nucleotides agree with TRBD1. This clonotype originated in an adult with an advanced solid tumor such as melanoma, head and neck, liver or kidney cancer. As DNA, the CDR3 is TGTGCCAGCACTCCAGACAGGGGGCTTTTTGGGGCCAACGTCCTGACTTTC. This codes for CASTPDRGLFGANVLTF.